This entry lists 26 T cell receptor beta chains sequenced from one sample in a study of blood T cell repertoires in COVID-19 (dated by TCRdb to the early 2020s). The library was made by the immunoSEQ multiplex PCR assay. TCRdb stores this immuneACCESS table with in-frame sequences only. Part of the clones is absent; in the studies checked, under half of the shortfall reflects unresolved V genes, and no reason is known for the rest. This sample gives 30,000 to 40,000 clones in total; around 80% of them show up just once. The ten largest clones take up under 2% of the sample. Input material: peripheral blood. These receptors originate from a man in his 60s with COVID-19, enrolled during active disease.

The chain employs TRBV10-3 and TRBJ1-1, with D uncertain. V lost 2 bases and J 2 bases, leaving 15 bases between the germline ends. CDR3 length: 16 amino acids. Per germline, CDR1 ENHRY and CDR2 SYGVKD. CDR3: CAISEEGRRTNTEAFF. The DNA for the CDR3 is TGTGCCATCAGTGAGGAGGGTCGAAGAACTAACACTGAAGCTTTCTTT.

This CDR3 reads CASSLQGADYGYTF. CDR3 nucleotides: TGCGCCAGCAGCTTACAGGGGGCAGACTATGGCTACACCTTC. The V call is TRBV5-1, the J call TRBJ1-2, with 9 bases identical to TRBD1. V lost 2 bases to trimming and J lost 3 bases; unmatched junction nucleotides: 2. There are 14 residues in the CDR3. Per germline, CDR1 SGHRS and CDR2 YFSETQ. The full variable domain, rest sourced from reference TRBV5-1 and TRBJ1-2, is KAGVTQTPRYLIKTRGQQVTLSCSPISGHRSVSWYQQTPGQGLQFLFEYFSETQRNKGNFPGRFSGRQFSNSRSEMNVSTLELGDSALYLCASSLQGADYGYTFGSGTRLTVV.

This chain uses TRBV2 with TRBJ1-3; maybe TRBD1 (6 bases). Germline V CDR1 and CDR2: SNHLY, FYNNEI. Trimming took 2 bases from V and 2 from J, leaving 7 bases between them. CDR3 length: 14 residues. CDR3 protein: CASSETGPGNTIYF. CDR3 in DNA: TGTGCCAGCAGTGAAACAGGGCCTGGAAACACCATATATTTT.

The chain links TRBV10-3 to TRBJ1-2, with TRBD1 matching over 8 bases. The length of the CDR3 is 15 residues. Germline V gene data show CDR1 as ENHRY and CDR2 as SYGVKD. Trimming at V came to 0 bases and at J to 4 bases, leaving 4 bases not matched to a gene. Here the CDR3 reads CAISESPGQGYGYTF. The CDR3 DNA reads as TGTGCCATCAGTGAGTCCCCCGGACAGGGCTATGGCTACACCTTC.

This rearrangement joins TRBV7-9 to TRBJ1-4; D uncertain. The germline gives CDR1 SEHNR, CDR2 FQNEAQ (reference sequence). Trimming stripped 6 bases from V and 0 bases from J, with 17 bases between. This CDR3 contains 17 residues. CDR3 sequence: CASSLAVPGPTNEKLFF. The CDR3 DNA is TGTGCCAGCAGTTTGGCAGTTCCTGGCCCAACTAATGAAAAACTGTTTTTT.

This chain joins TRBV9 and TRBJ2-3, with D perhaps TRBD1 (5 bases). This CDR3 comprises 14 residues. The V end was cut by 1 base, the J end by 3 bases, with 9 bases between. Germline CDR1 and CDR2: SGDLS and YYNGEE. Here the CDR3 DNA reads TGTGCCAGCAGCGTACAGGGAAATACAGATACGCAGTATTTT. It specifies CASSVQGNTDTQYF. Combining the CDR3 with reference TRBV9 and TRBJ2-3 gives the whole variable domain DSGVTQTPKHLITATGQRVTLRCSPRSGDLSVYWYQQSLDQGLQFLIQYYNGEERAKGNILERFSAQQFPDLHSELNLSSLELGDSALYFCASSVQGNTDTQYFGPGTRLTVL.

V is TRBV29-1 and J is TRBJ1-3; 8 bases align to TRBD1. V trimming: 5 bases; J trimming: 4 bases; junction bases outside the gene matches: 7. The CDR3 is made up of 14 amino acids. Germline lookup yields CDR1 SQVTM and CDR2 ANQGSEA. The CDR3 reads CSVPGQGSGNTIYF. As DNA, the CDR3 is TGCAGCGTTCCTGGACAGGGCTCAGGAAACACCATATATTTT.

V and J are TRBV11-1 and TRBJ2-1; 8 bases map to TRBD2. The V and J ends lost 5 bases and 7 bases, in that order; junction bases with no gene match: 7. Per the germline V gene, CDR1 is SGHAT and CDR2 is FQDESV (reference sequence). CDR3 size: 14 residues. CDR3 sequence (DNA): TGTGCCAGCAGCCCATGGGGACTAGAAAATGAGCAGTTCTTC. It encodes CASSPWGLENEQFF.

As to this clone: Other DNA sequences in the sample encode the same CDR3. V and J are TRBV19 and TRBJ1-1; D uncertain. Germline V gene data show CDR1 as LNHDA and CDR2 as SQIVND (reference sequence). Trimming stripped 5 bases from V and 2 bases from J, with 15 bases between. The CDR3 totals 15 residues. As DNA, the CDR3 is TGTGCCAGTAGTCCCCGAGGAGGGCTAAACACTGAAGCTTTCTTT. It yields the protein CASSPRGGLNTEAFF.

The rearrangement joins TRBV5-1 to TRBJ1-5; 9 bases align to TRBD1. Germline CDR1 reads SGHRS; CDR2 reads YFSETQ. CDR3 length equals 15 residues. Trimming took 4 bases from V and 4 from J; bases not matched to a gene: 6. CDR3 sequence reads: CASSPGTGRNQPQHF. Written as DNA, the CDR3 is TGCGCCAGCAGCCCCGGGACAGGGAGGAATCAGCCCCAGCATTTT.

The chain uses TRBV3-1 (or the pseudogene TRBV3-2) and TRBJ1-1; TRBD1 matches at 7 bases. The germline gives CDR1 LGHDT, CDR2 YNNKEL (reference sequence). Unmatched junction bases numbered 4, after V lost 5 bases and J lost 1 base. This CDR3 contains 14 residues. The CDR3 region has the DNA TGTGCCAGCAGCGCGACAGGGCCGAACACTGAAGCTTTCTTT. It encodes CASSATGPNTEAFF.

This sequence joins TRBV7-9 and TRBJ1-1; a possible D gene is TRBD1 (6 bases). CDR1 and CDR2 (germline): SEHNR, FQNEAQ (reference sequence). Trimming removed 4 bases from V and 1 base from J, with 13 bases in between. This CDR3 comprises 15 residues. CDR3 protein: CASSYETGGNTEAFF. DNA for the CDR3: TGTGCCAGCAGCTACGAGACAGGCGGGAACACTGAAGCTTTCTTT.

The J gene is TRBJ1-4, the V gene TRBV4-1, with D possibly TRBD1 on 5 matching bases. Germline CDR1 MGHRA, CDR2 YSYEKL. The CDR3 loop spans 15 amino acids. V gave up 0 bases and J gave up 8 bases, with 13 bases separating them. CDR3 residues: CASSQDSRANEKLFF. CDR3 nucleotides: TGCGCCAGCAGCCAAGATAGCAGGGCGAACGAAAAACTGTTTTTT.

V is TRBV5-8 and J is TRBJ1-6; tentatively, D is TRBD1 (6 bases). Trimming removed 8 bases from V and 16 bases from J, with 19 bases in between. Per germline, CDR1 SGHTS and CDR2 YDEGEE. The CDR3 runs 12 residues. The CDR3 DNA is TGTGCCAGTTCGACAGGACGCGAACGTCTCCACTTT. As protein: CASSTGRERLHF.

The chain employs TRBV6-6 and TRBJ2-7; 11 bases fit TRBD2. The V and J ends lost 11 bases and 3 bases, in that order; junction bases with no gene match: 6. Germline loops: CDR1 MNHNY, CDR2 SVGAGI (reference sequence). The CDR3 spans 13 residues. In DNA, the CDR3 is TGTGCCGCCGCCGGGACTAGCGGCTACGAGCAGTACTTC. Its protein is CAAAGTSGYEQYF.

The chain joins TRBV28 to TRBJ1-2; possible D gene TRBD1, 5 bases. CDR1 and CDR2 (germline): MDHEN, SYDVKM. V lost 4 bases and J 4 bases, leaving 10 bases between the germline ends. CDR3 length: 13 residues. CDR3 protein: CASSSGGGYGYTF. CDR3 coding DNA: TGTGCCAGCAGTTCGGGCGGGGGCTATGGCTACACCTTC.

The chain carries TRBV6-6 and TRBJ2-7, with D tentatively TRBD1 (5 bases). CDR1 is MNHNY and CDR2 is SVGAGI in the germline V gene (reference sequence). Trimming removed 2 bases from V and 0 bases from J, with 8 bases in between. The CDR3 is 14 residues long. The CDR3 loop is CASSYDRNSYEQYF. CDR3 bases: TGTGCCAGCAGTTACGACAGAAACTCCTACGAGCAGTACTTC.

The rearrangement links TRBV5-5 to TRBJ1-5; D remains unclear. Germline assignment: CDR1 SGHKS and CDR2 YYEKEE (reference sequence). V lost 4 bases, J lost 0 bases, and 8 bases lay in between. There are 14 residues in the CDR3. DNA for the CDR3: TGTGCCAGCAGCCCAGGAAATAGCAATCAGCCCCAGCATTTT. It codes for CASSPGNSNQPQHF. The full variable domain, rest sourced from reference TRBV5-5 and TRBJ1-5, is DAGVTQSPTHLIKTRGQQVTLRCSPISGHKSVSWYQQVLGQGPQFIFQYYEKEERGRGNFPDRFSARQFPNYSSELNVNALLLGDSALYLCASSPGNSNQPQHFGDGTRLSIL.

This clone has only a few counts. The genes are TRBV5-1 and TRBJ1-2; weak D call: TRBD1 (5 bases). The V end was cut by 0 bases, the J end by 4 bases, with 10 bases between. This CDR3 spans 14 amino acids. Germline lookup yields CDR1 SGHRS and CDR2 YFSETQ. In nucleotides, the CDR3 is TGCGCCAGCAGCTTGGAAGACAGTTCCTATGGCTACACCTTC. Amino acid sequence: CASSLEDSSYGYTF.

This chain joins TRBV2 and TRBJ1-5; the D is unclear. The CDR3 covers 13 residues. CDR1 and CDR2 (germline): SNHLY, FYNNEI. The V gene lost 1 base and the J gene lost 7 bases, with 8 bases spanning the gap. CDR3: CASSEGRRQPQHF. As DNA, the CDR3 is TGTGCCAGCAGTGAAGGGCGGAGGCAGCCCCAGCATTTT.

The chain carries TRBV5-1 and TRBJ1-2; 9 positions match TRBD1. The CDR3 loop spans 15 amino acids. Germline V gene sequence: CDR1 SGHRS, CDR2 YFSETQ. The V gene end was trimmed by 4 bases and the J gene end by 8 bases; junction bases not matched to a gene: 12. CDR3 DNA sequence: TGCGCCAGCAGCATACAACCGGGACAGGGAGGCGGCTACACCTTC. Its protein product is CASSIQPGQGGGYTF.

This clone has a single count. The rearrangement joins TRBV5-4 to TRBJ2-2, with unresolved D. CDR3 length: 16 amino acids. Germline CDR1 reads SGHNT; CDR2 reads YYREEE (reference sequence). V lost 2 bases and J lost 0, with 11 bases in between. The CDR3 coding sequence is TGTGCCAGCAGCTTTGTCCGCAGCGCGAACACCGGGGAGCTGTTTTTT. Translating it yields CASSFVRSANTGELFF.

The V call is TRBV4-2, the J call TRBJ1-2; D gene uncertain. V dropped 0 bases and J dropped 7 bases, with 6 bases sitting between them. Germline V gene lookup returns CDR1 LGHNA and CDR2 YNFKEQ. There are 12 residues in the CDR3. The DNA of the CDR3 is TGTGCCAGCAGCCAAGACATCAGTGGCTACACCTTC. This translates into CASSQDISGYTF.

The chain recombines TRBV6-4 with TRBJ1-5, with no clear D. The CDR3 loop spans 17 amino acids. With 0 bases removed from V and 4 bases from J, the gap between germline ends came to 16 bases. From germline, CDR1 is MRHNA and CDR2 SNTAGT. The CDR3 sequence is CASSDSTGLGVNQPQHF. Here the CDR3 DNA reads TGTGCCAGCAGTGACTCGACCGGTCTCGGGGTTAATCAGCCCCAGCATTTT.

This chain connects TRBV9 to TRBJ1-6; tentative D call: TRBD1 (5 bases). The germline V gene encodes CDR1 SGDLS and CDR2 YYNGEE. V lost 4 bases and J 10 bases, leaving 15 bases between the germline ends. The length of the CDR3 is 14 residues. The CDR3 spells CASSPRTGESPLHF. The DNA of the CDR3 is TGTGCCAGCAGCCCCCGGACGGGGGAGTCACCCCTCCACTTT.

The chain is built from TRBV21-1 and TRBJ2-7; TRBD2, as called in the table, went unchecked against the DNA. TRBV21-1 is a pseudogene segment. This CDR3 comprises 23 residues. The CDR3 DNA sequence: TGTGCCAGCAGCGGAAAACAGCACCGGAAACTAGCGGGAGGGGGACCTTTGGTCTACGAGCAGTACTTC. Protein: CASSGKQHRKLAGGGPLVYEQYF.